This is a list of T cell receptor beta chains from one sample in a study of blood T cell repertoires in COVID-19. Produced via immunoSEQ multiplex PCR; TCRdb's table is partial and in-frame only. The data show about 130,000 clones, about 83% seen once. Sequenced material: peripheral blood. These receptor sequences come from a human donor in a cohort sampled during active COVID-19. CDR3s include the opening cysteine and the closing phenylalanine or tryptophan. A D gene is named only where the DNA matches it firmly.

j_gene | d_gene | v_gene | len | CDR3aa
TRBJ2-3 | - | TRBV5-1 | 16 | CASSLAGGGLTDTQYF
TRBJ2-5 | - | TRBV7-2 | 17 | CASSLSPPGSTQETQYF
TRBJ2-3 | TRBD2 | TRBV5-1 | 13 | CASSLTSGDTQYF
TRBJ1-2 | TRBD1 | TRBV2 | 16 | CASSPLLGQGIDGYTF
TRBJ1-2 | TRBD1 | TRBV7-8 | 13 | CASSPGTGNGYTF
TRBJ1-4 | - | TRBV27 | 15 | CASSYQGLVNEKLFF
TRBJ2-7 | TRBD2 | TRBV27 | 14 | CASSYTSGRYEQYF
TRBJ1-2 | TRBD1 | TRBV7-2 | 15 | CASSLQTGPFYGYTF
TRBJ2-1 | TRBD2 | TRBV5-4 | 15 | CASSFRGGRVNEQFF
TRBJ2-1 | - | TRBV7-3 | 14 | CASSLLAEGLEQFF
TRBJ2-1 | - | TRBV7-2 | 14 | CASSFSSSYNEQFF
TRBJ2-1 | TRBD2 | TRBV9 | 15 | CASSVGTSENNEQFF
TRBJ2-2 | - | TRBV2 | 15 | CASSEGLAWGGELFF
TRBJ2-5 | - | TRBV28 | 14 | CASSLNRDQETQYF
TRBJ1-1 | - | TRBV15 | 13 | CATSRGSDTEAFF
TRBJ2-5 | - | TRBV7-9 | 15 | CASSHTSGGRGTQYF
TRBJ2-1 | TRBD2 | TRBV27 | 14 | CASIEAGVGHEQFF
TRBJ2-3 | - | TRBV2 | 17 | CASGTGTPTTSTDTQYF
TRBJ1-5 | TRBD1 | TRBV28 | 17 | CASSLGTGVRSNQPQHF
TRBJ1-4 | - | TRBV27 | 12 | CASSSRGEKLFF
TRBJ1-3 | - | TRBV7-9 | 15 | CASGTWRDSGNTIYF
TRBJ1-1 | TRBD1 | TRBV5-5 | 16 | CASSLGQGAARTEAFF
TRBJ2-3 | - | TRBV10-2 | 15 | CASRGLNYLTDTQYF
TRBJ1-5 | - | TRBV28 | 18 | CATQTGDPVFYSNQPQHF
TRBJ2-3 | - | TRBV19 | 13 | CASSTKQGNTQYF
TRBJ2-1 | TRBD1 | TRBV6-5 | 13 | CASGTGGGNEQFF
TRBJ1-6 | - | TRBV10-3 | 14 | CAISSAQDNSPLHF
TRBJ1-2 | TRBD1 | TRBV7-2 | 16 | CASSLVSGDRTYGYTF
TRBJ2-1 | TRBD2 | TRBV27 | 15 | CASSLAGGRHNEQFF
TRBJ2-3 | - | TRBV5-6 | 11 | CASRFRDTQYF
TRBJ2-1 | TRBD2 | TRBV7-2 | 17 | CASSLIPAGVPYNEQFF